Below are 21 T cell receptor beta chains sequenced from a single sample in a study of cytomegalovirus exposure and HLA in healthy donors. Sequencing used immunoSEQ multiplex PCR; TCRdb keeps in-frame clones, though not all of them. This sample has 50,000 to 80,000 clones, with approximately 95% found just once. The sequenced sample consisted of PBMCs. The receptors were gathered from a woman between 18 and 29 years old in good health and CMV-seropositive.

The genes are TRBV28 and TRBJ1-5; 9 nucleotides align to TRBD1. V lost 5 bases, J lost 0 bases, and 8 bases stayed unmatched. Germline V gives CDR1 MDHEN, CDR2 SYDVKM. This CDR3 is built from 17 residues. The CDR3 region is CASSQRTGAYSNQPQHF. CDR3 nucleotide sequence: TGTGCCAGCAGTCAACGGACAGGGGCTTATAGCAATCAGCCCCAGCATTTT. Based on the CDR3 plus reference TRBV28 and TRBJ1-5, the full variable domain is DVKVTQSSRYLVKRTGEKVFLECVQDMDHENMFWYRQDPGLGLRLIYFSYDVKMKEKGDIPEGYSVSREKKERFSLILESASTNQTSMYLCASSQRTGAYSNQPQHFGDGTRLSIL.

The chain recombines TRBV6-1 with TRBJ1-4; 8 bases agree with TRBD1. The CDR3 runs 16 residues. Germline trimming cut 0 bases from V and 4 bases from J; bases unmatched to any gene: 4. Germline V gene data show CDR1 as MNHNS and CDR2 as SASEGT. The CDR3 sequence is CASSEAGTGFNEKLFF. The CDR3 nucleotides read TGTGCCAGCAGTGAAGCGGGGACAGGTTTTAATGAAAAACTGTTTTTT.

The CDR3 here is CAWSTGTAGNQPQHF. The CDR3 DNA follows: TGTGCCTGGAGTACCGGGACAGCCGGCAATCAGCCCCAGCATTTT. The chain is built from TRBV30 and TRBJ1-5, with 7 bases matching TRBD1. This CDR3 comprises 15 residues. In germline, CDR1 is GTSNPN, CDR2 SVGIG (reference sequence). The V and J ends lost 2 bases and 2 bases, in that order; junction bases with no gene match: 6.

The chain carries TRBV13 and TRBJ2-2; tentatively, D is TRBD2 (5 bases). CDR3 length: 13 amino acids. CDR1 and CDR2 from the germline V gene are PRHDT and FYEKMQ (reference sequence). Trimming took off 5 bases at V and 5 bases at J, with 9 bases between the two ends. In DNA form, the CDR3 reads TGTGCCAGCAGCATGCCGGGGACCGGGGAGCTGTTTTTT. Encoded protein: CASSMPGTGELFF.

The chain carries TRBV2 and TRBJ2-1, with D unclear. In germline, CDR1 is SNHLY, CDR2 FYNNEI. The CDR3 contains 13 residues. The V end was cut by 6 bases, the J end by 5 bases, with 11 bases between. The CDR3 region has the DNA TGTGCCAGCAGCAACCAGAACCACAATGAGCAGTTCTTC. Translated, it gives CASSNQNHNEQFF.

The rearrangement joins TRBV5-8 to TRBJ1-2, with 8 bases matching TRBD1. The length of the CDR3 is 13 residues. Germline V CDR1 and CDR2: SGHTS, YDEGEE. V gave up 4 bases and J gave up 5 bases; unmatched junction bases: 4. CDR3 in amino acids: CASSGQGVYGYTF. For the CDR3, the DNA is TGTGCCAGCAGCGGACAGGGAGTGTATGGCTACACCTTC. Combining the CDR3 with reference TRBV5-8 and TRBJ1-2 gives the whole variable domain EAGVTQSPTHLIKTRGQQATLRCSPISGHTSVYWYQQALGLGLQFLLWYDEGEERNRGNFPPRFSGRQFPNYSSELNVNALELEDSALYLCASSGQGVYGYTFGSGTRLTVV.

The genes are TRBV30 and TRBJ1-5; D unresolved. Trimming took 0 bases from V and 3 from J, leaving 9 bases between them. The length of the CDR3 is 14 residues. CDR1 and CDR2 from the germline V gene are GTSNPN and SVGIG (reference sequence). The CDR3 is CAWSVLDFNQPQHF. CDR3 coding DNA: TGTGCCTGGAGTGTACTAGATTTCAATCAGCCCCAGCATTTT.

The V gene is TRBV7-9, the J gene TRBJ2-2; 8 nucleotides match TRBD1. The CDR3 spans 16 residues. The V segment lost 1 base and the J segment 1 base; nucleotides outside the gene matches: 2. Germline CDR1 is SEHNR and CDR2 is FQNEAQ (reference sequence). The CDR3, as DNA: TGTGCCAGCAGCTTAGGAGGGACAGGGAACACCGGGGAGCTGTTTTTT. This translates into CASSLGGTGNTGELFF.

The chain joins TRBV7-8 to TRBJ2-7; 10 bases map to TRBD2. V lost 5 bases and J lost 7; bases outside the gene matches: 8. CDR3 length: 14 residues. Germline V gene lookup returns CDR1 SGHVS and CDR2 FQNEAQ. The CDR3 DNA reads TGTGCCAGCAGCCCAGGACTAGCGGTATTTGAGCAGTACTTC. Amino acid sequence: CASSPGLAVFEQYF. Supplemented by reference TRBV7-8 and TRBJ2-7, the full variable domain reads GAGVSQSPRYKVAKRGQDVALRCDPISGHVSLFWYQQALGQGPEFLTYFQNEAQLDKSGLPSDRFFAERPEGSVSTLKIQRTQQEDSAVYLCASSPGLAVFEQYFGPGTRLTVT.

V gene TRBV14 combines with J gene TRBJ1-2; TRBD1 aligns across 8 bases. Germline V gene data show CDR1 as SGHDN and CDR2 as FVKESK. V lost 4 bases to trimming and J lost 3 bases; unmatched junction nucleotides: 4. The CDR3 runs 14 residues. The CDR3 loop reads CASSRTGFDYGYTF. The DNA of the CDR3 is TGTGCCAGCAGCCGGACAGGGTTTGACTATGGCTACACCTTC.

This chain joins TRBV19 and TRBJ2-3; 7 bases line up with TRBD2. This CDR3 is 14 amino acids long. V lost 6 bases, J lost 3 bases, and 6 bases stayed unmatched. The V gene's germline CDR1 is LNHDA and CDR2 SQIVND (reference sequence). CDR3 DNA sequence: TGTGCCAGTAGCTGGGACTATTTAACAGATACGCAGTATTTT. It translates to CASSWDYLTDTQYF.

CDR3 sequence reads: CASSEGAREPSSYEQYF. The CDR3 DNA reads as TGTGCCAGCAGTGAAGGGGCCAGGGAACCCTCCTCCTACGAGCAGTACTTC. V gene TRBV25-1 combines with J gene TRBJ2-7; the D gene is possibly TRBD1 (5 bases). Per the germline V gene, CDR1 is MGHDK and CDR2 is SYGVNS. The V end lost 2 bases, the J end lost 0 bases, and 17 bases lay between the germline ends. The CDR3 consists of 17 residues.

The J gene is TRBJ2-7, the V gene TRBV5-5, with 8 positions matching TRBD1. This CDR3 region has 14 residues. The trim removed 2 bases at V and 5 bases at J, leaving 6 bases unmatched. Germline CDR1 reads SGHKS; CDR2 reads YYEKEE (reference sequence). The CDR3 nucleotides are TGTGCCAGCAGCTTAACCAGGGGGCAAAACGAGCAGTACTTC. Translating gives CASSLTRGQNEQYF.

This clone was detected only once. The chain uses TRBV15 and TRBJ2-3; D is possibly TRBD2 (6 bases). Germline lookup yields CDR1 LNHNV and CDR2 YYDKDF (reference sequence). V was clipped by 0 bases and J by 0 bases, with 13 bases between them. The CDR3 is 17 amino acids. The CDR3 DNA reads TGTGCCACCAGCAGAGATCTAGGGAGGACAAGCACAGATACGCAGTATTTT. The encoded protein is CATSRDLGRTSTDTQYF.

The genes are TRBV11-1 and TRBJ2-7; a weak D match, TRBD1 (6 bases). The length of the CDR3 is 14 residues. The germline CDR1 and CDR2 sequences are SGHAT and FQDESV (reference sequence). Trimming stripped 2 bases from V and 1 base from J, with 9 bases between. This CDR3 is CASSLSGVSYEQYF. In DNA, the CDR3 is TGTGCCAGCAGCTTATCAGGGGTTTCCTACGAGCAGTACTTC.

The chain couples TRBV4-2 to TRBJ1-4; a possible D gene is TRBD1 (6 bases). The CDR3 runs 15 residues. Germline V CDR1 and CDR2: LGHNA, YNFKEQ. V lost 1 base to trimming and J lost 0 bases, with 6 bases between them. The CDR3 protein is CASSQGQATNEKLFF. The CDR3 coding sequence is TGTGCCAGCAGCCAAGGACAGGCAACTAATGAAAAACTGTTTTTT.

The CDR3 bases are TGTGCCAGTAGTCCCCGGACTAGCGGGGGGGCTGAGCAGTTCTTC. Translated, it gives CASSPRTSGGAEQFF. The chain recombines TRBV19 with TRBJ2-1; TRBD2 matches at 15 bases. Germline assignment: CDR1 LNHDA and CDR2 SQIVND (reference sequence). The trim removed 5 bases at V and 9 bases at J, leaving 5 bases unmatched. The CDR3 spans 15 residues.

This chain uses TRBV28 with TRBJ2-3; 11 bases are shared with TRBD2. V was pared by 6 bases and J by 4 bases, with 6 bases of the junction left unmatched. This CDR3 spans 15 amino acids. Germline V lookup: CDR1 MDHEN, CDR2 SYDVKM. CDR3 amino acids: CASSYGSGGADTQYF. CDR3 DNA: TGTGCCAGCAGCTACGGTAGCGGGGGGGCAGATACGCAGTATTTT.

The chain couples TRBV5-4 to TRBJ1-6, with TRBD1 as a possible D gene (6 bases). Trimming removed 7 bases from V and 6 bases from J, with 23 bases in between. The CDR3 spans 17 residues. Germline CDR1 reads SGHNT; CDR2 reads YYREEE (reference sequence). CDR3 nucleotides: TGTGCCAGCTTCAAAGGCCAGGGGCAGCTCCCTAATTCACCCCTCCACTTT. Amino acids: CASFKGQGQLPNSPLHF.

The chain couples TRBV5-1 to TRBJ2-1, with 8 nucleotides matching TRBD1. The CDR3 spans 14 residues. CDR1 SGHRS and CDR2 YFSETQ come from the germline V gene. With 1 base clipped from V and 5 bases from J, the junction kept 2 bases outside the gene matches. CDR3 DNA: TGCGCCAGCAGCTTGATGACAGGGGACAATGAGCAGTTCTTC. Its protein product is CASSLMTGDNEQFF.

The V gene is TRBV30, the J gene TRBJ2-3; 9 nucleotides line up with TRBD2. The CDR3 is made up of 17 amino acids. V gave up 1 base and J gave up 2 bases; unmatched junction bases: 10. Per the germline V gene, CDR1 is GTSNPN and CDR2 is SVGIG (reference sequence). The CDR3 reads CAWSGVWERGATDTQYF. Written as DNA, the CDR3 is TGTGCCTGGAGTGGGGTGTGGGAGCGGGGGGCCACAGATACGCAGTATTTT.